The 2 T cell receptor beta chains below were found in one sample sequenced in a study of cytomegalovirus exposure and HLA in healthy donors. The study ran its PCR with 60 Vbeta and 13 Jbeta primers. Produced via immunoSEQ multiplex PCR; TCRdb's table is partial and in-frame only. The table records some 80,000 clones, about 84% of them present only once. Sequencing was done on a sample of PBMCs. The origin of the receptors is a man aged 35-49 years in good health and CMV-seronegative.

The chain is built from TRBV5-1 and TRBJ2-7; unclear D gene. Germline CDR1 and CDR2: SGHRS and YFSETQ. With 1 base removed from V and 2 bases from J, the gap between germline ends came to 10 bases. This CDR3 has 14 amino acids. As DNA, the CDR3 is TGCGCCAGCAGCTTGCCACAGAGCACCTACGAGCAGTACTTC. This codes for CASSLPQSTYEQYF. The full variable domain, with the rest looked up from reference TRBV5-1 and TRBJ2-7, is KAGVTQTPRYLIKTRGQQVTLSCSPISGHRSVSWYQQTPGQGLQFLFEYFSETQRNKGNFPGRFSGRQFSNSRSEMNVSTLELGDSALYLCASSLPQSTYEQYFGPGTRLTVT.

The V gene is TRBV4-1, the J gene TRBJ1-2; tentatively, D is TRBD1 (5 bases). From germline, CDR1 is MGHRA and CDR2 YSYEKL. The CDR3 loop spans 15 amino acids. V lost 1 base and J 4 bases, leaving 13 bases between the germline ends. CDR3 amino acids: CASSQVRGWIYGYTF. The CDR3 nucleotides are TGCGCCAGCAGCCAAGTTAGGGGTTGGATCTATGGCTACACCTTC.